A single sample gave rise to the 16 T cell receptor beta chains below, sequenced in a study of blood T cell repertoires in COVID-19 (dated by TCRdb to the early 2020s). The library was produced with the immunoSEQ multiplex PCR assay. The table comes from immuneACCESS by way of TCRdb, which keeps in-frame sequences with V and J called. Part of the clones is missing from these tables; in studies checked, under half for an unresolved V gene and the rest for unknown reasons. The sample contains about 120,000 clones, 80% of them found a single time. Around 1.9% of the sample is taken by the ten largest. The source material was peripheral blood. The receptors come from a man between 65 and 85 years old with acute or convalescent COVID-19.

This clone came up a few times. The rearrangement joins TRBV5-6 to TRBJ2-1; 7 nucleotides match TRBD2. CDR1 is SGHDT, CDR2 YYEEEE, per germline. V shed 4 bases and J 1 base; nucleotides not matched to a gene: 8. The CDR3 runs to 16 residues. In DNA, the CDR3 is TGTGCCAGCAGCCGTCGCGGGGGTAGGTCCTACAATGAGCAGTTCTTC. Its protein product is CASSRRGGRSYNEQFF.

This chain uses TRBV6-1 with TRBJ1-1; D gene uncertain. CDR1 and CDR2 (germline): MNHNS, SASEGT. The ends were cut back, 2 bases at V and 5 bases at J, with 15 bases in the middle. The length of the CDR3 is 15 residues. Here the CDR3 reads CASSENAGGWTEAFF. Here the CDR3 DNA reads TGTGCCAGCAGTGAAAATGCGGGAGGTTGGACTGAAGCTTTCTTT.

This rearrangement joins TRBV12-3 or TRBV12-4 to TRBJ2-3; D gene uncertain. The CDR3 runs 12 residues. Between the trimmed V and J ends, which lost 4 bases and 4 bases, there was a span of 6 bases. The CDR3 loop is CASSSSADTQYF. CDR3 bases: TGTGCCAGCAGTTCGTCGGCAGATACGCAGTATTTT.

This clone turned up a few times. The DNA for the CDR3 is TGCGCCAGCAGCCAAGAGGGCAGTCAGCCCCAGCATTTT. Encoded protein: CASSQEGSQPQHF. The chain couples TRBV4-1 to TRBJ1-5; no clear D gene. Deletions cut 0 bases from V and 6 bases from J, with 6 bases between. The CDR3 runs 13 residues. The germline V gene has CDR1 MGHRA and CDR2 YSYEKL.

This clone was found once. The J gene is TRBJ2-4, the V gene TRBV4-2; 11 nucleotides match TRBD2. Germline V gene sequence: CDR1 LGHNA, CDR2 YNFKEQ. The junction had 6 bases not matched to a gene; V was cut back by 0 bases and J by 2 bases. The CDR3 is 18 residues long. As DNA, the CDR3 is TGTGCCAGCAGCCAAGATTTCGTAGCGGGGGGGCCCAAAAACATTCAGTACTTC. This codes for CASSQDFVAGGPKNIQYF.

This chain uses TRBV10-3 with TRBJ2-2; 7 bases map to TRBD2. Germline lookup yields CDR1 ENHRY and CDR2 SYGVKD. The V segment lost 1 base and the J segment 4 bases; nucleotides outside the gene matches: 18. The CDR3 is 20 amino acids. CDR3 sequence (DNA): TGTGCCATCAGTGAGTTCCACCTAGCCGGGGAGGGTTTCCTCACCGGGGAGCTGTTTTTT. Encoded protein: CAISEFHLAGEGFLTGELFF.

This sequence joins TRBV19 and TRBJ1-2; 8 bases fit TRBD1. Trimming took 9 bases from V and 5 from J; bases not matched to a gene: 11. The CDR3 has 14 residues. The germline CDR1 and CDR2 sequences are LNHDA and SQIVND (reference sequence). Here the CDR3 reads CASDQTGAGYGYTF. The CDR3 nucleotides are TGTGCCAGCGACCAGACAGGGGCGGGTTATGGCTACACCTTC.

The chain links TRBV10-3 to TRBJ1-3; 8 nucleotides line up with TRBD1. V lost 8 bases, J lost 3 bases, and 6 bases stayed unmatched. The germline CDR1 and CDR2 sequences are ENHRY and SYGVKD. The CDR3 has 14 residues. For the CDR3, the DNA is TGTGCCATCCGAGGGACAGGAAATGGAAACACCATATATTTT. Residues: CAIRGTGNGNTIYF.

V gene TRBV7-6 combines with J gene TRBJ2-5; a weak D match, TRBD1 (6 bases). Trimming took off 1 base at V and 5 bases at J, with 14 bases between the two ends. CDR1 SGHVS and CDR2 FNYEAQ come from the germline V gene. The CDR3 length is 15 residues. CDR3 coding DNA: TGTGCCAGCAGCTTAGTGTGGCAGGGGTCGGAGACCCAGTACTTC. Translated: CASSLVWQGSETQYF.

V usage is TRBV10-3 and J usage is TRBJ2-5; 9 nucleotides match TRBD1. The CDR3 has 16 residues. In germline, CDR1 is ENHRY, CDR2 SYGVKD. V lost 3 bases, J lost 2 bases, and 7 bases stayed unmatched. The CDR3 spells CAISEIFGTGQETQYF. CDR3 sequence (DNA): TGTGCCATCAGTGAAATCTTTGGGACAGGGCAAGAGACCCAGTACTTC.

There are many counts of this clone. In DNA, the CDR3 is TGCGCCAGCAGCTTGGTGGGCAGGGCTGAAGAGACCCAGTACTTC. Its protein is CASSLVGRAEETQYF. The chain employs TRBV5-1 and TRBJ2-5, with D possibly matching TRBD1 (5 bases). Trimming left V 0 bases short and J 3 bases short, with 12 bases between. The germline CDR1 and CDR2 sequences are SGHRS and YFSETQ. This CDR3 is 15 amino acids long.

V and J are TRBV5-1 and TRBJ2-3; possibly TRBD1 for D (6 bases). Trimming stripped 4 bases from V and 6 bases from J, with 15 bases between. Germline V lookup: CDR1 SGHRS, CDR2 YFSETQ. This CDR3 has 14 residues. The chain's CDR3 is CASSPQLGADTQYF. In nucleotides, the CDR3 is TGCGCCAGCAGCCCGCAATTGGGGGCGGATACGCAGTATTTT.

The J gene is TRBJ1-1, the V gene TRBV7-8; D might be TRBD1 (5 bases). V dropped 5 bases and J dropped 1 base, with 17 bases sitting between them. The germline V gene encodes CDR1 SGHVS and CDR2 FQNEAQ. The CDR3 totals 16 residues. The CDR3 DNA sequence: TGTGCCAGCAGCCCGCGGGGAAGGGGATCGAACACTGAAGCTTTCTTT. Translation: CASSPRGRGSNTEAFF.

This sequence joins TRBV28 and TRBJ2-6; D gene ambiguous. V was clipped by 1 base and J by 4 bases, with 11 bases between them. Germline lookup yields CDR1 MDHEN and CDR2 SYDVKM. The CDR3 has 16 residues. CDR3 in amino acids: CASSLLPGTGANVLTF. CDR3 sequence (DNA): TGTGCCAGCAGTTTATTGCCGGGTACCGGGGCCAACGTCCTGACTTTC.

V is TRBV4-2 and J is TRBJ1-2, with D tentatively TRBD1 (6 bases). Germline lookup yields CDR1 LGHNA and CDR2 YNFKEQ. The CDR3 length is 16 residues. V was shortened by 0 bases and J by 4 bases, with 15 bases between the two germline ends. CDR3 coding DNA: TGTGCCAGCAGCCAAGATGGGGGGGGCAGGGCCTATGGCTACACCTTC. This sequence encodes CASSQDGGGRAYGYTF.

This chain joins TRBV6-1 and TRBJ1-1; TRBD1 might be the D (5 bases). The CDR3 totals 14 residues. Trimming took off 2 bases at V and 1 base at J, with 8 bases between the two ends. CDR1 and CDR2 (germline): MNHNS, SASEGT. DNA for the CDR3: TGTGCCAGCAGTGAAAACGACAGGAACACTGAAGCTTTCTTT. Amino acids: CASSENDRNTEAFF.